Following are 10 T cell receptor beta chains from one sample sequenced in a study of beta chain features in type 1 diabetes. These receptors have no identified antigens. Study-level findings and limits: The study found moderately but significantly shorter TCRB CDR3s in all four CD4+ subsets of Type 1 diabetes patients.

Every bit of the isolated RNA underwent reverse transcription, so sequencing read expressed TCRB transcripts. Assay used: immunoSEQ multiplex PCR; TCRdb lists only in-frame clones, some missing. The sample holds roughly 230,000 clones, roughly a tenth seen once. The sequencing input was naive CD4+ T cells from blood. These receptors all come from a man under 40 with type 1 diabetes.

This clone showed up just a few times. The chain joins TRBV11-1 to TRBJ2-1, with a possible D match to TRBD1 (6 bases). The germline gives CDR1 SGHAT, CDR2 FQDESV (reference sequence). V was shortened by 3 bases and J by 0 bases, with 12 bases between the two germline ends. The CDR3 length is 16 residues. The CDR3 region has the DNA TGTGCCAGCAGCTTCGGGCAGGGGTTCTCCTACAATGAGCAGTTCTTC. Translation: CASSFGQGFSYNEQFF. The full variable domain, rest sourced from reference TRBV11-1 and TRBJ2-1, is EAEVAQSPRYKITEKSQAVAFWCDPISGHATLYWYRQILGQGPELLVQFQDESVVDDSQLPKDRFSAERLKGVDSTLKIQPAELGDSAMYLCASSFGQGFSYNEQFFGPGTRLTVL.

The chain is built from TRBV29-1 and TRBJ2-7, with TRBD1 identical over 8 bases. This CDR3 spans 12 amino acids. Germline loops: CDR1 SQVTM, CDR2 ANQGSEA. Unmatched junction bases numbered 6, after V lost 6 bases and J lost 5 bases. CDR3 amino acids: CSVGQGSHEQYF. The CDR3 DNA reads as TGCAGCGTAGGACAGGGTTCTCACGAGCAGTACTTC.

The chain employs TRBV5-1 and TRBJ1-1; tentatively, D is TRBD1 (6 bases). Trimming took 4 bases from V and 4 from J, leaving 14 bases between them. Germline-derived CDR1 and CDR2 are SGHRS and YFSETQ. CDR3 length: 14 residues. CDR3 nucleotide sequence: TGCGCCAGCAGCAGAACAGGGCTCGCCACTGAAGCTTTCTTT. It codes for CASSRTGLATEAFF.

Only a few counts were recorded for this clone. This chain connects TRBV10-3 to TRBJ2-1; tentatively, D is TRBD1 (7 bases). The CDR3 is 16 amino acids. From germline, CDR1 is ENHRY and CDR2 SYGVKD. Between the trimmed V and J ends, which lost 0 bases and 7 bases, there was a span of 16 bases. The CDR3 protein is CAISESQGGGYNEQFF. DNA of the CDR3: TGTGCCATCAGTGAGTCACAAGGAGGGGGCTATAATGAGCAGTTCTTC.

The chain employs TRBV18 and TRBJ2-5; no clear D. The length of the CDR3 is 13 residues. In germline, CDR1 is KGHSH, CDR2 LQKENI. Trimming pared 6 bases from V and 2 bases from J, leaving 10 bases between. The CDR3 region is CASSLQRQETQYF. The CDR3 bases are TGTGCCAGCTCTCTTCAGCGTCAAGAGACCCAGTACTTC.

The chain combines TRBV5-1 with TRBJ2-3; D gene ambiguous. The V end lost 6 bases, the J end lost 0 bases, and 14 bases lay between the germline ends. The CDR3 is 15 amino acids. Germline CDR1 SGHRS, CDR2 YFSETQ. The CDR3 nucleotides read TGCGCCAGCAACGATAACGGCAGGAGCACAGATACGCAGTATTTT. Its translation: CASNDNGRSTDTQYF.

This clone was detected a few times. The CDR3 sequence: CASSIDWQVGYNEQFF. The CDR3 DNA reads TGTGCCAGTAGTATAGATTGGCAGGTAGGATACAATGAGCAGTTCTTC. The rearrangement joins TRBV19 to TRBJ2-1; D ambiguous. CDR3 length equals 16 residues. Trimming pared 0 bases from V and 4 bases from J, leaving 13 bases between. Looked up from germline, CDR1 is LNHDA and CDR2 is SQIVND (reference sequence). The complete variable domain, with remaining parts taken from reference TRBV19 and TRBJ2-1, reads DGGITQSPKYLFRKEGQNVTLSCEQNLNHDAMYWYRQDPGQGLRLIYYSQIVNDFQKGDIAEGYSVSREKKESFPLTVTSAQKNPTAFYLCASSIDWQVGYNEQFFGPGTRLTVL.

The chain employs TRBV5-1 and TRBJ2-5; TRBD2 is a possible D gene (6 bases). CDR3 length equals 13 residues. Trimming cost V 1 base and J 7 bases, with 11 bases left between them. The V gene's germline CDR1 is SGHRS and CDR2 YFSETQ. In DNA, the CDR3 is TGCGCCAGCAGCTTGTCACCCGGGGGGACCCAGTACTTC. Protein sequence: CASSLSPGGTQYF.

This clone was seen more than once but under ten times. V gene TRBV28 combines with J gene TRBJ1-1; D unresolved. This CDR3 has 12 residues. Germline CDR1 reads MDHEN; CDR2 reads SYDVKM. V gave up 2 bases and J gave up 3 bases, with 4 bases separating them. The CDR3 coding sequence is TGTGCCAGCAGTTTAGGAGACACTGAAGCTTTCTTT. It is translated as CASSLGDTEAFF.

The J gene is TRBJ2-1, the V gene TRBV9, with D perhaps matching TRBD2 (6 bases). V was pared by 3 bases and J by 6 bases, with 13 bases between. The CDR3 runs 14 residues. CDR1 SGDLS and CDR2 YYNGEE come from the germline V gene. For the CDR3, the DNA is TGTGCCAGCAGCGCGGGACTCTTTTTCAATGAGCAGTTCTTC. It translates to CASSAGLFFNEQFF.